By frequency in the sample, the clone carrying this T cell receptor (beta chain) is medium-sized (0.01 to 0.1%). Its antigen is unknown. The data were obtained in a study of circulating CD8 cells and anti-PD-1 response in melanoma. Four subsets defined by PD-1 and/or TIGIT were sorted from live CD3+CD8+TCRalphabeta+ cells. TCR libraries were prepared from around 14 ng of total RNA with the QIAseq Immune Repertoire TCR panel. TCRdb itself ran the reads through MiXCR, one entry per CDR3 protein. In the table there are hundreds of distinct CDR3 sequences, around 8.9% of which are singletons. Whole-study results and caveats: Under 8% of TRB clonotypes were shared between subsets at M1. Only baseline and M1 samples entered the published repertoire comparisons.

The sequenced sample was CD8+ T cells from PBMCs, obtained at baseline or after one month of anti-PD-1 therapy (not recorded which). The receptor was derived from a human donor with melanoma.

CDR3 bases: TGTGCCAGCAGTTTAGAGGGACTACTAAGCACAGATACGCAGTATTTT. It is translated as CASSLEGLLSTDTQYF. The rearrangement links TRBV28 to TRBJ2-3; TRBD2 matches 7 bases. The CDR3 runs to 16 residues. V trimming: 2 bases; J trimming: 0 bases; junction bases outside the gene matches: 5. Germline V gene lookup returns CDR1 MDHEN and CDR2 SYDVKM. Filled out from reference TRBV28 and TRBJ2-3, the complete variable domain reads DVKVTQSSRYLVKRTGEKVFLECVQDMDHENMFWYRQDPGLGLRLIYFSYDVKMKEKGDIPEGYSVSREKKERFSLILESASTNQTSMYLCASSLEGLLSTDTQYFGPGTRLTVL.